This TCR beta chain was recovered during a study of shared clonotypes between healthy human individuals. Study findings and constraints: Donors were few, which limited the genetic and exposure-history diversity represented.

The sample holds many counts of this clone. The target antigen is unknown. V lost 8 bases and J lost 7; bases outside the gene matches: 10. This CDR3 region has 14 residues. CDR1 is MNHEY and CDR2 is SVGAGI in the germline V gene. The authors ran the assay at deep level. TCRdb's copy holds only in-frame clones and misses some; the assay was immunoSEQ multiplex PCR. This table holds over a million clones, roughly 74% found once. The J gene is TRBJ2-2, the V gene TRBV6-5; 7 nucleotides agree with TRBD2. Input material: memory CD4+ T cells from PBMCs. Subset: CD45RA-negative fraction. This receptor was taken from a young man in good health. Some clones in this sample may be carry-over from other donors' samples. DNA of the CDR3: TGTGCCAGCCAAGGCGGGAGATTGGGCGGGGAGCTGTTTTTT. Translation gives CASQGGRLGGELFF.